A few counts support the clone carrying this T cell receptor (beta chain). Antigen unknown. The sample originates from a study of beta chain features in type 1 diabetes. Per germline, CDR1 MNHNY and CDR2 SVGAGI (reference sequence). The junction had 10 bases not matched to a gene; V was cut back by 4 bases and J by 8 bases. The CDR3 consists of 15 residues. The isolated RNA, all of it, was reverse transcribed, so expressed TCRB transcripts were what got sequenced. The table came from immunoSEQ multiplex PCR; TCRdb's copy has only in-frame clones and leaves some out. The top ten clones hold about 1.5% of a sample with about 52,000 clones, approximately 45% of them seen once. Study-wide results and caveats: TCRB CDR3s were moderately but significantly shorter in Type 1 diabetes patients in all four CD4+ subsets.

Sequencing was performed on Tregs from blood. V is TRBV6-6 and J is TRBJ2-1; 8 bases are a match to TRBD1. The sequence was obtained from a man aged 25-45 years with type 1 diabetes. CDR3 sequence (DNA): TGTGCCAGCAGTTCTCCGGACAGGGCGGTTGATGAGCAGTTCTTC. This gives the protein CASSSPDRAVDEQFF.